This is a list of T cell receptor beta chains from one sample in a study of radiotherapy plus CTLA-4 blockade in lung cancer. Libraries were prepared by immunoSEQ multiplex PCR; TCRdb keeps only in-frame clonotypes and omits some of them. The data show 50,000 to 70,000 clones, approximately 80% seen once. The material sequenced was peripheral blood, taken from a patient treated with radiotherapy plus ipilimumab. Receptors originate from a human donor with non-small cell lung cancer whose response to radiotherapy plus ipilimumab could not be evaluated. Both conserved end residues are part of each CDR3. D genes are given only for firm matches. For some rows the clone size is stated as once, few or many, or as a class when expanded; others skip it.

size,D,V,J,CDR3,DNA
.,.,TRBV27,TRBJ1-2,CASSLSRTVPYGYTF,TGTGCCAGCAGTTTATCCCGGACAGTTCCCTATGGCTACACCTTC
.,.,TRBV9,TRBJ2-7,CASSVGGGTSYEQYF,TGTGCCAGCAGCGTAGGTGGCGGCACTTCCTACGAGCAGTACTTC
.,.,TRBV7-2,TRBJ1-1,CASSLDTGMNTEAFF,TGTGCCAGCAGCTTAGACACAGGGATGAACACTGAAGCTTTCTTT
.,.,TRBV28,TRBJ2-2,CASSLLQTNTGELFF,TGTGCCAGCAGTTTACTCCAGACAAACACCGGGGAGCTGTTTTTT
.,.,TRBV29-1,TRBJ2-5,CSVGRGAETQYF,TGCAGCGTTGGAAGAGGTGCAGAGACCCAGTACTTC
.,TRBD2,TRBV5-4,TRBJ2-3,CASALAGVDTQYF,TGTGCCAGCGCACTAGCGGGAGTGGATACGCAGTATTTT
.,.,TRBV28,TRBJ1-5,CASISGQRSNQPQHF,TGTGCCAGCATCTCCGGACAGCGGAGCAATCAGCCCCAGCATTTT
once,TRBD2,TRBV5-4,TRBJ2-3,CASSQGSGGRDTQYF,TGTGCCAGCAGCCAAGGTAGCGGGGGGCGGGATACGCAGTATTTT
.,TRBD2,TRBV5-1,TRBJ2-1,CASSLWTSGSSNEQFF,TGCGCCAGCAGCCTCTGGACTAGCGGGAGTAGCAATGAGCAGTTCTTC
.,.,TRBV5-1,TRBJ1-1,CASSLVQGSTEAFF,TGCGCCAGCAGCTTGGTACAGGGTAGCACTGAAGCTTTCTTT
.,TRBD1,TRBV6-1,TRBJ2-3,CASSVGTGGTDTQYF,TGTGCCAGCAGCGTCGGGACAGGGGGCACAGATACGCAGTATTTT
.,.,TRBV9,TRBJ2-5,CASSPTGAYQETQYF,TGTGCCAGCAGCCCTACAGGCGCGTACCAAGAGACCCAGTACTTC
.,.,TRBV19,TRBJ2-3,CASSWGGYRGTDTQYF,TGTGCCAGTAGTTGGGGAGGGTACAGGGGGACAGATACGCAGTATTTT
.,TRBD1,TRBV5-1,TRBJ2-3,CASSLEAVRGIADTQYF,TGCGCCAGCAGCTTGGAGGCGGTCAGGGGGATCGCAGATACGCAGTATTTT
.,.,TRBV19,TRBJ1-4,CASNGRQGTTNEKLFF,TGTGCCAGTAACGGCCGCCAGGGTACGACTAATGAAAAACTGTTTTTT
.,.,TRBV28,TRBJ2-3,CASNVGPGYFWSTDTQYF,TGTGCCAGCAACGTGGGCCCAGGGTACTTTTGGAGCACAGATACGCAGTATTTT
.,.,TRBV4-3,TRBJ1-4,CASSRRGGDEKLFF,TGCGCCAGCAGCCGGAGGGGGGGGGATGAAAAACTGTTTTTT
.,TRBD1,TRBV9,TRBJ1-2,CASSVGDREGYTF,TGTGCCAGCAGCGTAGGAGACAGGGAGGGCTACACCTTC
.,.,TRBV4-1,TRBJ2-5,CASSQVEPAETQYF,TGCGCCAGCAGCCAAGTGGAGCCAGCGGAGACCCAGTACTTC
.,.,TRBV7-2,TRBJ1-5,CASSLGQASNQPQHF,TGTGCCAGCAGCTTAGGACAGGCCTCCAATCAGCCCCAGCATTTT
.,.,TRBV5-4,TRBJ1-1,CASRLGNTEAFF,TGTGCCAGCCGACTGGGGAACACTGAAGCTTTCTTT
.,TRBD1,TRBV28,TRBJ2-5,CASSSFGAGGGETQYF,TGTGCCAGCAGTTCGTTCGGGGCAGGGGGCGGGGAGACCCAGTACTTC